This T cell receptor (beta chain) stems from a study of spatial heterogeneity in lung cancer. For the study at large: Samples were obtained from some 72 donors, all untreated early-stage non-small cell lung cancer patients. Where present, follow-up PBMC were sequenced a median of roughly 2 years after resection.

TCR cDNA molecules each had a unique molecular identifier. MiXCR, run by TCRdb on the 5' RACE reads, gives a single entry per CDR3 protein. The table has more than 95,000 distinct CDR3 sequences, about 12% seen once. The J segment lost 13 bases and the V segment lost 3 bases, leaving 9 bases of the junction unmatched. The CDR3 runs 13 residues. The germline CDR1 and CDR2 sequences are MGHRA and YSYEKL. Specified time point: blood at routine non-recurrence follow-up after resection. Whole RNA came from tumor, nontumor lung or frozen PBMC and was sequenced without being sorted. This receptor was identified in a male donor with early-stage non-small cell lung cancer. The sequenced sample was PBMCs, obtained at follow-up. The chain has TRBV4-1 and TRBJ2-4, with 7 bases lining up with TRBD1. The CDR3 loop is CASSQGDRKGQYF. DNA of the CDR3: TGCGCCAGCAGCCAGGGGGACAGAAAAGGACAGTACTTC.